This T cell receptor (beta chain) stems from a study of cytomegalovirus exposure and HLA in healthy donors. The germline V gene has CDR1 LNHDA and CDR2 SQIVND (reference sequence). The J segment lost 6 bases and the V segment lost 7 bases, leaving 6 bases of the junction unmatched. There are 13 residues in the CDR3. Regarding this clone: Antigen: not known.

With 60 Vbeta and 13 Jbeta primers, the PCR was carried out. Clones were sequenced by immunoSEQ multiplex PCR, and TCRdb holds only the in-frame ones, with some missing. The table has some 200,000 clones, roughly 82% seen once; the top ten hold approximately 2.4%. Study-wide results and limits: In vitro work confirmed that a few CMV-associated chains recognize CMV antigens.

The TCR was taken from a woman between 50 and 59 years old in good health and CMV-seropositive. The chain carries TRBV19 and TRBJ1-5; 7 nucleotides line up with TRBD1. Sequencing was performed on PBMCs. The CDR3 reads CASIAAGGQPQHF. As DNA, the CDR3 is TGTGCCAGTATAGCGGCAGGGGGTCAGCCCCAGCATTTT.